What follows are 10 T cell receptor beta chains derived from one specimen sequenced in a study of cytomegalovirus exposure and HLA in healthy donors. Amplification used 60 Vbeta primers and 13 Jbeta primers. Assay used: immunoSEQ multiplex PCR; TCRdb lists only in-frame clones, some missing. The repertoire holds about 82,000 clones, with over 65% as singletons. Source material: PBMCs. The receptor source for this set is a middle-aged man in good health and CMV-seronegative.

The gene calls are TRBV2 and TRBJ1-2; D may be TRBD1 (6 bases). With 7 bases removed from V and 7 bases from J, the gap between germline ends came to 13 bases. There are 12 residues in the CDR3. CDR1 is SNHLY, CDR2 FYNNEI, per germline. The CDR3 loop is CASTTTDSGYTF. CDR3 DNA: TGTGCCAGCACAACCACGGACAGTGGCTACACCTTC.

The chain is built from TRBV18 and TRBJ1-6; no clear D. This CDR3 has 13 residues. The germline gives CDR1 KGHSH, CDR2 LQKENI. V lost 2 bases, J lost 6 bases, and 5 bases lay in between. The CDR3 loop is CASSPEINSPLHF. Written as DNA, the CDR3 is TGTGCCAGCTCACCAGAGATTAATTCACCCCTCCACTTT.

The V gene is TRBV7-8, the J gene TRBJ2-6, with 11 bases that match TRBD1. Germline loops: CDR1 SGHVS, CDR2 FQNEAQ. The length of the CDR3 is 17 residues. J lost 2 bases, V lost 5 bases, and 5 bases had no gene match. CDR3 region: CASSRGTGGTGANVLTF. The CDR3 DNA sequence: TGTGCCAGCAGCCGGGGGACAGGGGGGACTGGGGCCAACGTCCTGACTTTC.

The chain has TRBV6-1 and TRBJ1-1; D is uncertain. Germline V gene data show CDR1 as MNHNS and CDR2 as SASEGT. This CDR3 is built from 13 residues. The V gene lost 1 base and the J gene lost 7 bases, with 10 bases spanning the gap. The CDR3 nucleotides read TGTGCCAGCAGTGAAGAGGAGCAGAATGAAGCTTTCTTT. Residues: CASSEEEQNEAFF.

The V call is TRBV27, the J call TRBJ1-1, with D uncertain. Trimming pared 4 bases from V and 0 bases from J, leaving 9 bases between. CDR1 is MNHEY, CDR2 SMNVEV, per germline (reference sequence). CDR3 length: 14 residues. CDR3: CASSYAGMNTEAFF. The CDR3 DNA sequence: TGTGCCAGCAGTTATGCGGGGATGAACACTGAAGCTTTCTTT.

This clone has just a few counts. This chain connects TRBV30 to TRBJ2-2; 12 bases agree with TRBD1. The CDR3 loop spans 16 amino acids. Germline V lookup: CDR1 GTSNPN, CDR2 SVGIG (reference sequence). Losses at the gene ends were 0 bases for V and 8 bases for J; bases not matched to a gene: 7. CDR3 DNA sequence: TGTGCCTGGAGTGTACAGGGGGACAGGGGGCAAGGGGAGCTGTTTTTT. Its translation: CAWSVQGDRGQGELFF.

The sample holds a few counts of this clone. The genes are TRBV6-5 and TRBJ2-2, with TRBD2 matching over 10 bases. V shed 4 bases and J 4 bases; nucleotides not matched to a gene: 3. Germline V gene data show CDR1 as MNHEY and CDR2 as SVGAGI. The CDR3 totals 15 residues. CDR3 region: CASSFSGGATGELFF. CDR3 sequence (DNA): TGTGCCAGCAGTTTCAGCGGGGGGGCCACCGGGGAGCTGTTTTTT.

This clone has only a few counts. The rearrangement uses TRBV6-1 and TRBJ2-2, with D tentatively TRBD2 (6 bases). CDR3 length equals 15 residues. Germline V lookup: CDR1 MNHNS, CDR2 SASEGT. V was cut by 1 base and J by 4 bases, with 10 bases left in between. The CDR3 is CASSEVGGATGELFF. The DNA of the CDR3 is TGTGCCAGCAGTGAAGTGGGCGGGGCCACCGGGGAGCTGTTTTTT.

V usage is TRBV10-1 and J usage is TRBJ2-4; 9 bases agree with TRBD1. The trim removed 0 bases at V and 9 bases at J, leaving 0 bases unmatched. Per the germline V gene, CDR1 is WNHNN and CDR2 is SYGVQD (reference sequence). The CDR3 length is 13 residues. CDR3 nucleotides: TGCGCCAGCAGTGAGTCGACAGGGGGCATTCAGTACTTC. This sequence encodes CASSESTGGIQYF.

CDR3 sequence (DNA): TGTGCCAGTAACGAGGGGGTCCGTCAGCCCCAGCATTTT. Protein product: CASNEGVRQPQHF. The chain employs TRBV19 and TRBJ1-5, with D tentatively TRBD1 (6 bases). Trimming removed 7 bases from V and 6 bases from J, with 13 bases in between. Germline values: CDR1 LNHDA, CDR2 SQIVND (reference sequence). This CDR3 spans 13 amino acids.